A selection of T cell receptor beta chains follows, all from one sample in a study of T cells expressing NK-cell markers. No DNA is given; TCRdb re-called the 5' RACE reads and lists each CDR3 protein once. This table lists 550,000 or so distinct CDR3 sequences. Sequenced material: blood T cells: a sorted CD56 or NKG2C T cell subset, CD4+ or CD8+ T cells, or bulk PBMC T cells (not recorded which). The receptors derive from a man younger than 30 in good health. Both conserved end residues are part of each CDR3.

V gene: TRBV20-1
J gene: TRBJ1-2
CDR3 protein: CSAVPRASNYGYTF

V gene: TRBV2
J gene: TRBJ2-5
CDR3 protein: CASSLTSGSPETQYF

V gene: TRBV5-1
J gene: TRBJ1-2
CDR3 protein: CASSLKGTTSNYGYTF

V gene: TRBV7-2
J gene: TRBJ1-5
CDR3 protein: CASSLRTGNSNQPQHF

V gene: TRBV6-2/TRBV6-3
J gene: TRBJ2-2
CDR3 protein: CASSYGIAGGPRSGELFF

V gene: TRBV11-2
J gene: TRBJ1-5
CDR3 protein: CASSVGFSNQPQHF

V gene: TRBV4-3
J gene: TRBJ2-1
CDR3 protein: CASSQEDRGVSYNEQFF

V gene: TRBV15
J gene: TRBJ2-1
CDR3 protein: CATSRELNVQGDNEQFF

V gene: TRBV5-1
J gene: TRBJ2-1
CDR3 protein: CASSPGTDNEQFF

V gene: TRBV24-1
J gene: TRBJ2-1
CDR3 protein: CATSDRSSPYNEQFF

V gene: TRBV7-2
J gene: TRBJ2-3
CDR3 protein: CASSLGWLAGADTQYF

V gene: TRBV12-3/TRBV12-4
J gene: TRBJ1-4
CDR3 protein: CASSFLAGGERKLFF

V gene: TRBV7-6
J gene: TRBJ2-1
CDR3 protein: CASSLISSNYNEQFF

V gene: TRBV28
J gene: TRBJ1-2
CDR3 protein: CASGLISSGGANYGYTF

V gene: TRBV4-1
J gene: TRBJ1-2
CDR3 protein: CASSQEQMSYGYTF

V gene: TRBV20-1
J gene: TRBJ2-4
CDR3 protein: CSDGGQLGENIQYF

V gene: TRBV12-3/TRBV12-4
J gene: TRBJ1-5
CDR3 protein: CASSLRDYQPQHF

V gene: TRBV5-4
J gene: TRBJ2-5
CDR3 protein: CASSLRQGGQETQYF

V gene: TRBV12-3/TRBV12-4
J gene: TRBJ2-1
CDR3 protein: CASSHKRGTSGSGYEQFF

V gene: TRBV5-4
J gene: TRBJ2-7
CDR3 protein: CASSYEGLPYEQYF

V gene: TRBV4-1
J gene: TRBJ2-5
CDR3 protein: CASSLVRSGETQYF

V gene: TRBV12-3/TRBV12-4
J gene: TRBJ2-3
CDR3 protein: CASSLGQGASKDTQYF

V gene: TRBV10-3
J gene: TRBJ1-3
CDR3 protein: CAIIPSSGNTIYF

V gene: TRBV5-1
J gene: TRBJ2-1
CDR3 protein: CASSFGTSGRPPYNEQFF

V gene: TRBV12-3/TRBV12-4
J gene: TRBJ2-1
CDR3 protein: CASRDGREGPAEQFF

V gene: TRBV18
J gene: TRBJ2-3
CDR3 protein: CASSPVPSGTDTQYF

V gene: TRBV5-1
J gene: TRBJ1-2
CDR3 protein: CASSLGSDGLVGGYTF

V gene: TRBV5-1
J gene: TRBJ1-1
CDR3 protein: CASSATTDLNTEAFF

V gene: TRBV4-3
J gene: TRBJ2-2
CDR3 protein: CASSPTSGTGELFF

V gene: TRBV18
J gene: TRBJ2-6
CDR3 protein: CASSQGQSPPDVLTF

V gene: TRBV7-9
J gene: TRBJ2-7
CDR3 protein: CASSASAKGAYEQYF

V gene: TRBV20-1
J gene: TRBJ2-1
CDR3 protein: CSALRGDEQFF

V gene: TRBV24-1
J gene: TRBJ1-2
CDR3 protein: CATSDRVPGQTTYGYTF

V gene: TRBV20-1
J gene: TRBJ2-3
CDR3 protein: CSARGAGNAMSTDTQYF

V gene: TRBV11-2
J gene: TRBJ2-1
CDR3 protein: CASSPDVRTYNEQFF

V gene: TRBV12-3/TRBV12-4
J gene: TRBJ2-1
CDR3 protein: CASSAGLWQFF

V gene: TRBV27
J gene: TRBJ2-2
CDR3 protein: CASSFSSGGSPLGELFF

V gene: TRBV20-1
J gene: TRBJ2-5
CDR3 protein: CSATRPDSQETQYF

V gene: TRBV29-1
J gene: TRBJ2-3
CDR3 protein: CSVLRGGTDTQYF

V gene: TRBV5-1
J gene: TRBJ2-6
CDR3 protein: CASTYRGDSGANVLTF

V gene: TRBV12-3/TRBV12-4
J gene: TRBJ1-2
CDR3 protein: CASSRQDKFYGYTF

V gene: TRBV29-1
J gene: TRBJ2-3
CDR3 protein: CSGSGQVRTSGTDTQYF

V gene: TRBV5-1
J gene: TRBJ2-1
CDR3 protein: CASQSGLVSEVYNEQFF

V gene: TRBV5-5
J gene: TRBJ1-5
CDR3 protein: CASSLRTDSNQPQHF

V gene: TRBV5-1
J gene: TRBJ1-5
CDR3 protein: CASSLGTGNQPQHF

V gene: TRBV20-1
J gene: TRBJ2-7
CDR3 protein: CSAGPFGRSSYEQYF

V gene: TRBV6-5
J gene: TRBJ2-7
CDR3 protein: CASSYRTAGTPYEQYF

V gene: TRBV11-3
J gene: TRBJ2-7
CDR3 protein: CASSSRDRDYEQYF

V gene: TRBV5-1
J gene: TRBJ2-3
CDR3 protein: CASSLKQPPGRDTQYF

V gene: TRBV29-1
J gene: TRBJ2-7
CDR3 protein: CSVNGRGPSYEQYF

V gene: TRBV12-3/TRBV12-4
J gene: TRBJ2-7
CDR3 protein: CASSFPPGLAGYEQYF

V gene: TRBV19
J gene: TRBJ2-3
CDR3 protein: CASSMALAGHSTDTQYF

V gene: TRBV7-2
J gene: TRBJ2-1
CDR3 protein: CASSPRPINEQFF

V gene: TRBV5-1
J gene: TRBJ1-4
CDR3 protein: CASSASGTENEKLFF

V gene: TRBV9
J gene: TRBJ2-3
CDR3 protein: CASSTSGAPSTDTQYF

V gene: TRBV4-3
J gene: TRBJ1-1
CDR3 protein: CASSQDQGTVTEAFF